This TCR beta chain was obtained from a study of T cell responses to AZD1222 COVID-19 vaccine. Study-level points and caveats: The donor cohort was predominantly white British with a female majority, and clonal diversity may have been underestimated.

Profiled with immunoSEQ multiplex PCR; TCRdb holds only in-frame clones, not every one. This table holds 100,000 to 150,000 clones, 86% found once. The CDR3 totals 16 residues. V shed 1 base and J 2 bases; nucleotides not matched to a gene: 6. Germline V gene sequence: CDR1 SGHTA, CDR2 FQGTGA. Concerning this clone itself: Its antigen is still unknown.

This chain uses TRBV7-3 with TRBJ2-3; 7 positions match TRBD2. Sequencing was performed on peripheral blood, taken on day 0 of AZD1222 vaccination. This receptor was identified in an adult in good health. The CDR3 nucleotides read TGTGCCAGCAGCTTAAATGCGCGGGGGTCCACAGATACGCAGTATTTT. Its translation: CASSLNARGSTDTQYF.